One TCR beta chain is described in this entry. What antigen it recognizes has not been identified. Base qualities are not at hand, and no much larger clone is one base apart. What this sample's treatment or condition label stands for: approximately nine-day PBMC culture with coronavirus spike peptide pools or control peptides (ViraFEST assay). CD4+ T cells from unexposed donors were collected before the COVID-19 pandemic (2011-2018). The study used the ViraFEST assay, which expanded antigen-specific T cells with peptide pools and then identified expanded clonotypes by TCR sequencing. Each well held fewer than 2.5 million PBMCs cultured with around 9 ug/ml peptide pools in IMDM containing approximately 5% human AB serum and around 10 IU/ml IL-2. Half of the culture medium was replaced with fresh IL-2-containing medium on days 3 and 7. CD4+ T cells were isolated after approximately ten days of culture through negative selection using the EasySep CD4+ T cell isolation kit. As cell numbers permitted, CD4+ T cells from unexposed donors were tested for reactivity to SARS-CoV-2 S and N and to four common cold coronavirus spike pools. Ficoll-Paque Plus gradient centrifugation was used to isolate PBMCs from whole blood, and the isolated PBMCs were then either used fresh or cryopreserved at -140C. In general, triplicate wells were set up for every culture condition. Leukapheresis product for the unexposed donors was bought commercially.

This sample was taken from a study of vaccination and CD4 T cells after COVID-19 (dated by TCRdb to between 2021 and 2022). Regarding the study in general: Six males and four females were included in the convalescent cohort, with two Hispanic individuals, seven Caucasians, two Asians and one multiracial person represented. Two doses of either the Pfizer-BioNTech BNT162b2 vaccine (n=8) or the Moderna mRNA-1273 vaccine (n=2) were administered to participants. Overlapping spike peptide pools from SARS-CoV-2 and from the common cold coronaviruses HCoV-NL63, HCoV-OC43 and HCoV-229E were used as culture stimuli. An earlier paper using these donors assessed, at the TCR clonotype level, memory CD4+ T cell crossreactivity between SARS-CoV-2 and common cold coronavirus spike proteins. Post-COVID blood samples from convalescent patients were collected a median of approximately 93 days after diagnosis, with a range of roughly 30 to 161 days. Post-vaccine blood samples were obtained a median of approximately 74 days after the second vaccine dose, with a range of about 12 to 241 days. The spike-specific CD4+ TCR repertoire was compared before and after mRNA vaccination in over 9 COVID-19 convalescent patients and a few infection-naive healthy vaccine recipients. Control cultures used a CEFX viral epitope pool as positive control, an HIV-1 Nef peptide pool as negative control, or no peptide.

To prepare the library, PCR was applied. TCR sequencing of DNA from cultured CD4+ T cells used the Oncomine TCR Beta short-read assay at the Johns Hopkins FTIC core. The QIAamp micro DNA kit was used to extract genomic DNA from the cultured CD4+ T cells. The Oncomine TCR Beta libraries from cultured CD4+ T cells were pooled using unique dual indexes and then sequenced on an Illumina iSeq 100. The paper's processing steps were these. Non-productive sequences were removed, and CDR3s not starting with C, not ending with F or W, or shorter than 7 amino acids were discarded. Antigen-specific clonotypes were identified using the MANAFEST web application through comparison of peptide-stimulated wells with reference and other culture wells. For a clone to be called positive, the clone needed an FDR below 0.05, an odds ratio above 5, and a productive frequency above 0.1% in at least two of three replicate wells. A clonotype was classed as cross-reactive if the clonotype showed significant expansion both in SARS-CoV-2 spike wells and in at least one common cold coronavirus spike condition. Levenshtein distances (stringdist) and unrooted phylogenetic trees (ape) in R version 3.6.1 were used to assess CDR3 homology. TCRdb ran its own pipeline on the public reads, namely fastp trimming at Q25 and MiXCR clone calling, and kept in-frame beta chains. Every entry covers one CDR3 protein and lists the most common genes and DNA from its rows. TCRdb, rather than the study authors, made the V and J calls. Present in this sample are 6,000 to 8,500 distinct CDR3 sequences, more than 30% of which were seen just once. The ten largest clones represent less than 15% of the sample.

The study at large found these results: The number of convalescent patients in the study was relatively small, and the study did not examine early timepoints following natural infection. Of the vaccine-specific clones found in convalescent patients, nearly all (304 of 307) were mono-reactive for SARS-CoV-2 spike instead of being cross-reactive with common cold coronaviruses. In convalescent patients, a median 86.3% of post-vaccine SARS-CoV-2-reactive clones were detected only after vaccination, and vaccine-specific priming was suggested by this finding. An increase in the median number of SARS-CoV-2-reactive clonotypes from approximately 21 after infection to 35 to 40 after vaccination was observed, but the change was not found to be significant.

The source of this sequence is a human donor in good health. The source material was CD4+ T cells from blood, cultured in vitro.

The DNA sequence is as follows: TGTGCCAGCAGTGAAGGTGCTAGCGGGAGATCGATCAATGAGCAGTTCTTC. It encodes CASSEGASGRSINEQFF. Recombination connected TRBV6-1 to TRBJ2-1; TRBD2 fits 10 bases in the junction. CDR1 is given as MNHNS and CDR2 as SASEGT, both from the germline V gene. The CDR3 sequence holds 17 residues, the cysteine and phenylalanine included. The read is trimmed to its CDR3 DNA, 51 bases read in frame from base 1. V lost 1 base and J lost 6 bases, and the count of bases not matched to a germline gene is 9.